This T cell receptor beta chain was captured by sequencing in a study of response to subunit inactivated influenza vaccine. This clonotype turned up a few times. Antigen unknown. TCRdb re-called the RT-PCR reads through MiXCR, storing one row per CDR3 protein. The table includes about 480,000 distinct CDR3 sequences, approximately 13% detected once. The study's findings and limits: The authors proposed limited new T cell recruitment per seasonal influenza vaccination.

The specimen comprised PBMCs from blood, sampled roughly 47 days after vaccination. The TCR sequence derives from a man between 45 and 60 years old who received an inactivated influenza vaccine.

CDR3 nucleotide sequence: TGCAGTGCCCTAGAGCTGTTTTTT. Residues: CSALELFF. This chain links TRBV20-1 with TRBJ2-2; D unresolved. The V gene lost 6 bases and the J gene lost 11 bases, with 4 bases spanning the gap. Germline CDR1 DFQATT, CDR2 SNEGSKA (reference sequence). CDR3 size: 8 residues.